This TCR beta chain was found in a study of beta chain features in type 1 diabetes. Findings and limits, study-wide: It was possible that PCR favored shorter templates, equally so in patients and controls.

Every bit of the isolated RNA underwent reverse transcription, so sequencing read expressed TCRB transcripts. Assay used: immunoSEQ multiplex PCR; TCRdb lists only in-frame clones, some missing. This sample has about 140,000 clones, with 9.5% to 10% found just once. This CDR3 is built from 14 residues. Germline assignment: CDR1 MNHNY and CDR2 SVGAGI (reference sequence). Trimming stripped 2 bases from V and 6 bases from J, with 10 bases between. Central memory, naive, regulatory and stem cell-like memory CD4+ cells were sorted by CD45RO/CCR7/CD25/CD127/CD95/CD27. This clone was seen only a few times. Its antigen is undetermined.

The chain is built from TRBV6-6 and TRBJ1-4; maybe TRBD1 (5 bases). This receptor was obtained from a middle-aged woman in good health. Input material: central memory CD4+ T cells from blood. The CDR3 region is CASSYGQGYEKLFF. The CDR3 region has the DNA TGTGCCAGCAGTTACGGGCAGGGTTATGAAAAACTGTTTTTT.